What follows are 7 T cell receptor beta chains derived from one specimen sequenced in a study of control samples from healthy donors and cancer patients (dated by TCRdb to between 2020 and 2021). Receptor amplification or capture employed the immunoSEQ multiplex PCR assay. This is the immuneACCESS table as TCRdb keeps it, with only in-frame sequences that have V and J called. A part of the clones is gone; compared with another copy, unresolved V genes explain less than half, and the rest is unexplained. For this sample the table gives about 140,000 clones, of which about 90% were detected only once. 6% to 9% of the sample comes from the top ten. The sample comprised blood. These receptors all come from a young man in good health.

This sequence joins TRBV5-1 and TRBJ1-1, with 8 bases matching TRBD1. The trim removed 4 bases at V and 1 base at J, leaving 6 bases unmatched. Germline CDR1 and CDR2: SGHRS and YFSETQ. This CDR3 has 15 residues. The chain's CDR3 is CASSKGQDQNTEAFF. For the CDR3, the DNA is TGCGCCAGCAGCAAGGGACAGGACCAGAACACTGAAGCTTTCTTT.

The rearrangement joins TRBV28 to TRBJ2-7; no reliable D call. V lost 3 bases to trimming and J lost 0 bases, with 9 bases between them. Germline assignment: CDR1 MDHEN and CDR2 SYDVKM. The CDR3 consists of 14 residues. CDR3 loop: CASSFGYSSYEQYF. Written as DNA, the CDR3 is TGTGCCAGCAGTTTCGGGTACAGCTCCTACGAGCAGTACTTC.

The gene calls are TRBV4-3 and TRBJ2-1; D uncertain. V was cut by 0 bases and J by 7 bases, with 7 bases left in between. The CDR3 is made up of 13 amino acids. The germline CDR1 and CDR2 sequences are LGHNA and YSLEER. CDR3 in DNA: TGCGCCAGCAGCCAAGATTGGCCGAATGAGCAGTTCTTC. Protein: CASSQDWPNEQFF.

The chain uses TRBV19 and TRBJ2-7; 9 bases line up with TRBD1. V dropped 5 bases and J dropped 2; count of bases not matched to a gene: 4. The CDR3 is 14 residues long. Germline lookup yields CDR1 LNHDA and CDR2 SQIVND (reference sequence). The CDR3 DNA reads TGTGCCAGTAGTCGGACAGGGGAGCCCTACGAGCAGTACTTC. Protein: CASSRTGEPYEQYF.

This clone was recorded only once. V gene TRBV6-5 combines with J gene TRBJ1-2, with unresolved D. Germline CDR1 is MNHEY and CDR2 is SVGAGI. CDR3 length: 11 amino acids. V was pared by 5 bases and J by 8 bases, with 9 bases between. The CDR3 DNA reads TGTGCCAGCAGTAACGGTGGGGGCTACACCTTC. It specifies CASSNGGGYTF.

The chain recombines TRBV7-3 with TRBJ2-1, with TRBD1 identical over 10 bases. The germline gives CDR1 SGHTA, CDR2 FQGTGA. The CDR3 loop spans 14 amino acids. V shed 5 bases and J 7 bases; nucleotides not matched to a gene: 5. CDR3 sequence reads: CASSPGQGWNEQFF. As DNA, the CDR3 is TGTGCCAGCAGCCCGGGACAGGGGTGGAATGAGCAGTTCTTC.

The chain combines TRBV7-9 with TRBJ2-3; D possibly corresponds to TRBD1 (5 bases). Germline V gene data show CDR1 as SEHNR and CDR2 as FQNEAQ (reference sequence). CDR3 length equals 17 residues. Between the trimmed V and J ends, which lost 5 bases and 4 bases, there was a span of 22 bases. The CDR3 DNA sequence: TGTGCCAGCAGCGCACCCTCAGAGTCCACAGGTTCAGATACGCAGTATTTT. Its translation: CASSAPSESTGSDTQYF. Full variable domain (outside the CDR3, taken from reference TRBV7-9 and TRBJ2-3): DTGVSQNPRHKITKRGQNVTFRCDPISEHNRLYWYRQTLGQGPEFLTYFQNEAQLEKSRLLSDRFSAERPKGSFSTLEIQRTEQGDSAMYLCASSAPSESTGSDTQYFGPGTRLTVL.